This TCR beta chain was recovered during a study of blood T cell repertoires in COVID-19. Study overall: The origin of the acute and convalescent COVID-19 samples was the United States, Italy and Spain. The analysed material was cDNA or gDNA that came from T cells, B-cell-depleted T cells, or PBMCs.

V shed 7 bases and J 1 base; nucleotides not matched to a gene: 11. The length of the CDR3 is 19 residues. Germline values: CDR1 LNHDA, CDR2 SQIVND (reference sequence). This clone was found once. As originally analysed: Estimation of nucleated cell counts relied on the amplification of reference gene primers. TCRdb's table, derived via immunoSEQ multiplex PCR, lists solely in-frame clones and lacks some. That table furnishes V, J and clone size, whereas the DNA furnished D and trimming. This table has roughly 60,000 clones, about 83% appearing once. The source is a human donor in a cohort sampled during active COVID-19. The chain has TRBV19 and TRBJ2-6; 12 bases agree with TRBD2. Sample: peripheral blood. The CDR3 bases are TGTGCCAGTACCCTAACCGGGCTAGCGGGAGGGTCTGGGGCCAACGTCCTGACTTTC. Its translation: CASTLTGLAGGSGANVLTF.